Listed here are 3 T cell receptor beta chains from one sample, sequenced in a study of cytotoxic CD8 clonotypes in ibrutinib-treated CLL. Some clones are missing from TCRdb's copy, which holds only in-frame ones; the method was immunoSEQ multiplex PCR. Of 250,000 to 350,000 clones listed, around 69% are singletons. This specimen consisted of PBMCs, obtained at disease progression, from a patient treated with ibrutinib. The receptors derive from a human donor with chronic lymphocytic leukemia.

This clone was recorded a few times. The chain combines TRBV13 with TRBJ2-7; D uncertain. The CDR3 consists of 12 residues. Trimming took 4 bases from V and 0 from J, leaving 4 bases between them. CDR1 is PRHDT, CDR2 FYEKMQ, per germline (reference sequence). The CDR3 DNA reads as TGTGCCAGCAGCTCTAGCTCCTACGAGCAGTACTTC. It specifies CASSSSSYEQYF.

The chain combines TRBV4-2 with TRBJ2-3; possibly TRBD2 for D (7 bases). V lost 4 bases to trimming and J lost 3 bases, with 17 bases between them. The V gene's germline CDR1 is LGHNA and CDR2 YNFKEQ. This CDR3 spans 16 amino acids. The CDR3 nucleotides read TGTGCCAGCAGCCGAAGGGGGGAGGGAACGACAGATACGCAGTATTTT. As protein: CASSRRGEGTTDTQYF.

The CDR3 loop reads CASRQGMDGYTF. The CDR3 region has the DNA TGTGCCAGCAGACAGGGAATGGATGGCTACACCTTC. This chain uses TRBV6-5 with TRBJ1-2; possibly TRBD1 for D (6 bases). From germline, CDR1 is MNHEY and CDR2 SVGAGI. This CDR3 is built from 12 residues. V was trimmed by 6 bases and J by 6 bases, leaving 11 bases between them.